Following are 14 T cell receptor beta chains from one sample sequenced in a study of Graves' ophthalmopathy and Graves' hyperthyroidism. Amplification of the TCR beta CDR3 regions used RNA transcripts (as template). Amplification began with first-round RT-PCR using HTBI primers, then second-round multiplex PCR was performed. TCRdb re-called the multiplex PCR reads through MiXCR, storing one row per CDR3 protein. Among about 740,000 distinct CDR3 sequences listed, roughly two fifths were seen once. The sequenced sample was peripheral blood. Every receptor here comes from an adult man with Graves' ophthalmopathy.

This clonotype has just a few counts. This chain joins TRBV7-9 and TRBJ1-4, with a tentative D call TRBD1 (5 bases). Germline V gene lookup returns CDR1 SEHNR and CDR2 FQNEAQ (reference sequence). The CDR3 is 15 amino acids. Trimming stripped 8 bases from V and 6 bases from J, with 19 bases between. CDR3 coding DNA: TGTGCCAGCCGAACCACCGCCTTGGGGGATGAAAAACTGTTTTTT. It codes for CASRTTALGDEKLFF.

The chain joins TRBV29-1 to TRBJ2-1; D ambiguous. Germline CDR1 and CDR2: SQVTM and ANQGSEA. With 5 bases removed from V and 0 bases from J, the gap between germline ends came to 8 bases. The CDR3 spans 13 residues. The CDR3 DNA follows: TGCAGCGTTCTCGTCGGCTCCTACAATGAGCAGTTCTTC. Protein: CSVLVGSYNEQFF.

Only a few counts were recorded for this clonotype. The CDR3 coding sequence is TGTGCCAGCAGCTTTACTAGCGGGAGGGTCATCCACGAGCAGTACTTC. This codes for CASSFTSGRVIHEQYF. The chain recombines TRBV7-8 with TRBJ2-7; TRBD2 matches at 13 bases. The V gene end was trimmed by 3 bases and the J gene end by 5 bases; junction bases not matched to a gene: 7. Germline CDR1 and CDR2: SGHVS and FQNEAQ. The CDR3 runs 16 residues.

The CDR3 protein is CAISEIDSRGGAEAFF. In DNA, the CDR3 is TGTGCCATCAGTGAGATCGATAGCCGGGGGGGCGCTGAAGCTTTCTTT. This chain links TRBV10-3 with TRBJ1-1, with a tentative D call TRBD1 (6 bases). Trimming pared 2 bases from V and 6 bases from J, leaving 19 bases between. The germline V gene encodes CDR1 ENHRY and CDR2 SYGVKD. The CDR3 runs to 16 residues.

The CDR3 coding sequence is TGTGCCAGCCGGGCGGGGGCACGCTACGAGCAGTACTTC. Protein product: CASRAGARYEQYF. This rearrangement joins TRBV7-9 to TRBJ2-7; D may be TRBD2 (7 bases). V was pared by 8 bases and J by 3 bases, with 14 bases between. The CDR3 extends over 13 amino acids. CDR1 and CDR2 (germline): SEHNR, FQNEAQ (reference sequence).

V usage is TRBV29-1 and J usage is TRBJ1-1; 10 bases agree with TRBD1. Germline V lookup: CDR1 SQVTM, CDR2 ANQGSEA. There are 15 residues in the CDR3. J gave up 1 base and V 6 bases, and 8 bases lay outside the gene matches. CDR3 protein: CSVAKRDRGNTEAFF. CDR3 in DNA: TGCAGCGTGGCGAAAAGGGACAGGGGGAACACTGAAGCTTTCTTT.

This chain joins TRBV20-1 and TRBJ1-2, with 7 positions matching TRBD1. V trimming: 1 base; J trimming: 0 bases; junction bases outside the gene matches: 8. There are 16 residues in the CDR3. CDR1 and CDR2 (germline): DFQATT, SNEGSKA (reference sequence). The CDR3 region has the DNA TGCAGTGCTAGAGGGACAGGAGCCGATCCTAACTATGGCTACACCTTC. This encodes CSARGTGADPNYGYTF.

The V and J genes are TRBV19 and TRBJ1-1, with D perhaps TRBD1 (6 bases). This CDR3 comprises 13 residues. Trimming left V 6 bases short and J 10 bases short, with 18 bases between. Germline CDR1 reads LNHDA; CDR2 reads SQIVND (reference sequence). The CDR3 DNA follows: TGTGCCAGTAGCGTCGGATACAGGGTACGAGCTTTCTTT. Its protein is CASSVGYRVRAFF.

The chain joins TRBV29-1 to TRBJ2-7; D is undetermined. Germline CDR1 and CDR2: SQVTM and ANQGSEA. Trimming took 4 bases from V and 6 from J, leaving 13 bases between them. CDR3 size: 12 residues. The CDR3, as DNA: TGCAGCGTTGCATTTTCCTGGGGCGAGCAGTACTTC. Translated, it gives CSVAFSWGEQYF.

Details on this clonotype: At one end, the junction sequence differs from germline, possibly due to a read error. The V call is TRBV2, the J call TRBJ1-1, with D maybe TRBD1 (6 bases). This CDR3 contains 12 residues. CDR1 is SNHLY and CDR2 is FYNNEI in the germline V gene. The CDR3 is CAIATGVTGAFF. DNA of the CDR3: TGCGCCATCGCGACAGGAGTCACTGGAGCTTTCTTT.

This chain uses TRBV11-1 with TRBJ2-7; TRBD1 aligns across 7 bases. The trim removed 3 bases at V and 4 bases at J, leaving 12 bases unmatched. Germline loops: CDR1 SGHAT, CDR2 FQDESV (reference sequence). This CDR3 is built from 16 residues. The DNA for the CDR3 is TGTGCCAGCAGCTTTTCATCCCGGGACAGACCTTACGAGCAGTACTTC. Protein sequence: CASSFSSRDRPYEQYF.

In its sample, this clonotype was seen many times. V gene TRBV29-1 combines with J gene TRBJ2-5; D is unresolved. V gave up 0 bases and J gave up 3 bases, with 8 bases separating them. Germline CDR1 and CDR2: SQVTM and ANQGSEA. This CDR3 region has 13 residues. The CDR3 DNA follows: TGCAGCGTTGAAGAAATGGGCGAAGAGACCCAGTACTTC. It encodes CSVEEMGEETQYF.

This chain joins TRBV2 and TRBJ1-6; D gene uncertain. V lost 11 bases and J 9 bases, leaving 14 bases between the germline ends. Looked up from germline, CDR1 is SNHLY and CDR2 is FYNNEI. This CDR3 has 12 residues. Here the CDR3 DNA reads TGTGCCGGCCAGTCATCGGGTTCACCCCTCCACTTT. Translation: CAGQSSGSPLHF.

This clonotype was seen repeatedly, ten times or more. The chain employs TRBV12-3 or TRBV12-4 and TRBJ1-2; no reliable D call. V lost 7 bases, J lost 5 bases, and 11 bases lay in between. This CDR3 has 12 amino acids. The CDR3, as DNA: TGTGCCAGCACCATGGGAAGGTATGGCTACACCTTC. This codes for CASTMGRYGYTF.